This T cell receptor beta chain was sequenced during a study of blood T cells in healthy people across ages. Broader study findings: Any conclusive comparison of naive versus antigen-experienced cells was prevented by using unsorted PBMCs.

Together with a sample-barcoded 5' primer, a J-beta primer mix was included in a second PCR lasting roughly 6 to 12 cycles. Each cDNA molecule carried a tag from a template-switch adaptor that contained 12 random nucleotides. MiXCR, run by TCRdb on the 5' RACE reads, gives a single entry per CDR3 protein. The table lists around 820,000 distinct CDR3 sequences, roughly 25% of them singletons. A remark on this clonotype: Its antigen is still unknown.

The sample was also reused in another study, on T cells of mothers and their children.

The receptor's source is a boy aged 5-17 years in good health. Sequenced sample: blood.

DNA of the CDR3: TGTGCCAGCAGCGGAAGGATTGGGGGAGAGCAGTTCTTC. This encodes CASSGRIGGEQFF. V usage is TRBV5-5 and J usage is TRBJ2-1; D tentatively reads TRBD1 or TRBD2 (5 bases each). V dropped 4 bases and J dropped 10 bases, with 15 bases sitting between them. This CDR3 contains 13 residues. Per germline, CDR1 SGHKS and CDR2 YYEKEE (reference sequence).